Listed below are T cell receptor beta chains from one sample, sequenced in a study of blood T cell repertoires in COVID-19. Using immunoSEQ multiplex PCR, the repertoire was profiled, and TCRdb retains in-frame clones only, with some absent. The sample records around 47,000 clones, 81% being singletons. Source material: peripheral blood. These receptor sequences come from a woman aged 80 or over with COVID-19, enrolled during active disease. Both conserved end residues are part of each CDR3. A D gene is named only where the DNA matches it firmly. Size tells how often a clone was seen (once, few, many) or the class of an expanded clone, and some rows leave it out.

J gene	D gene	V gene	clone size	CDR3 protein	CDR3 DNA
TRBJ2-5	TRBD1	TRBV3-1/TRBV3-2	NA	CASSQRGTGDETQYF	TGTGCCAGCAGCCAAAGGGGGACAGGGGACGAGACCCAGTACTTC
TRBJ2-1	TRBD2	TRBV27	NA	CASSITTSGYNEQFF	TGTGCCAGCAGCATAACCACTAGCGGCTACAATGAGCAGTTCTTC
TRBJ1-5	TRBD1	TRBV2	few	CASSGTGDYNQPQHF	TGTGCCAGCAGTGGGACAGGGGACTATAATCAGCCCCAGCATTTT
TRBJ2-5	TRBD2	TRBV2	NA	CASSGVAGAETQYF	TGTGCCAGCAGTGGAGTGGCGGGAGCGGAGACCCAGTACTTC
TRBJ2-3	TRBD1	TRBV4-1	NA	CASSQDYRGEDTQYF	TGCGCCAGCAGCCAAGATTACAGGGGTGAAGATACGCAGTATTTT
TRBJ1-2	NA	TRBV29-1	NA	CSVEDPRTRGGYTF	TGCAGCGTTGAAGACCCCAGGACCAGGGGCGGCTACACCTTC
TRBJ1-1	TRBD1	TRBV19	NA	CASALPGTGNTEAFF	TGTGCCAGTGCCCTCCCCGGGACAGGGAACACTGAAGCTTTCTTT
TRBJ2-7	NA	TRBV19	NA	CASSRRTIQGVEQYF	TGTGCCAGTAGTCGAAGGACAATCCAAGGAGTCGAGCAGTACTTC
TRBJ2-1	TRBD2	TRBV11-1	once	CASSFTSGDPRRFF	TGTGCCAGCAGCTTTACTAGCGGGGACCCTCGTCGGTTCTTC
TRBJ2-7	TRBD2	TRBV27	NA	CASSSRASGRGEQYF	TGTGCCAGCAGTTCTCGGGCTAGCGGGAGAGGCGAGCAGTACTTC
TRBJ1-5	NA	TRBV28	NA	CASGAEPQHF	TGTGCCAGTGGGGCAGAGCCCCAGCATTTT
TRBJ1-4	TRBD1	TRBV18	NA	CASSAQGVTNEKLFF	TGTGCCAGCTCGGCCCAGGGGGTCACTAATGAAAAACTGTTTTTT
TRBJ1-3	NA	TRBV6-5	NA	CASRGTLTGNTIYF	TGTGCCAGCAGGGGGACACTTACTGGAAACACCATATATTTT
TRBJ2-1	TRBD2	TRBV19	NA	CASSPGKGLAGGGAYNEQFF	TGTGCCAGTTCCCCCGGGAAGGGGCTAGCGGGAGGGGGGGCTTACAATGAGCAGTTCTTC
TRBJ1-6	TRBD1	TRBV27	NA	CASSLLSGQGINSPLHF	TGTGCCAGCAGTTTATTATCGGGACAGGGGATTAATTCACCCCTCCACTTT
TRBJ2-2	NA	TRBV5-1	NA	CASSLGSANTGELFF	TGCGCCAGCAGCCTCGGCAGCGCGAACACCGGGGAGCTGTTTTTT
TRBJ2-7	NA	TRBV6-6	NA	CASGDRSYEQYF	TGTGCCAGCGGAGACAGATCCTACGAGCAGTACTTC
TRBJ2-3	TRBD2	TRBV28	NA	CASSPPLAGATDTQYF	TGTGCCAGCAGTCCCCCCCTAGCGGGAGCAACAGATACGCAGTATTTT
TRBJ2-7	TRBD1	TRBV7-2	NA	CASSQRWTGAYEQYF	TGTGCCAGCAGCCAGCGGTGGACAGGGGCCTACGAGCAGTACTTC
TRBJ2-5	TRBD2	TRBV14	NA	CASSQDNSGIQGETQYF	TGTGCCAGCAGCCAAGATAATAGCGGGATACAAGGAGAGACCCAGTACTTC
TRBJ2-5	NA	TRBV28	NA	CASYRSQETQYF	TGTGCCAGCTACAGGAGCCAAGAGACCCAGTACTTC
TRBJ1-1	NA	TRBV2	NA	CASREGPTSTEAFF	TGTGCCAGCAGGGAAGGGCCGACTAGCACTGAAGCTTTCTTT
TRBJ1-6	NA	TRBV5-6	once	CASSPLDSSYNSPLHF	TGTGCCAGCAGTCCTCTTGATAGCTCCTATAATTCACCCCTCCACTTT
TRBJ2-7	NA	TRBV6-6	NA	CASSRQAYEQYF	TGTGCCAGCAGTCGACAGGCCTACGAGCAGTACTTC
TRBJ2-6	NA	TRBV9	NA	CASSVVQAGANVLTF	TGTGCCAGCAGCGTAGTGCAGGCTGGGGCCAACGTCCTGACTTTC
TRBJ1-1	NA	TRBV4-1	NA	CASSQDHNREGSAFF	TGCGCCAGCAGCCAAGATCATAACAGGGAAGGATCAGCTTTCTTT
TRBJ1-1	NA	TRBV12-3/TRBV12-4	NA	CASRKGGTEAFF	TGTGCCAGCCGGAAAGGGGGCACTGAAGCTTTCTTT
TRBJ1-6	NA	TRBV23-1	NA	CASSQQHPDNGPNSPLHF	TGCGCCAGCAGTCAGCAACACCCGGACAACGGGCCAAATTCACCCCTCCACTTT
TRBJ2-1	TRBD2	TRBV27	NA	CASSPGLAGNNEQFF	TGTGCCAGCAGCCCGGGACTAGCGGGAAACAATGAGCAGTTCTTC
TRBJ1-2	TRBD1	TRBV27	NA	CASSRQGSKYGYTF	TGTGCCAGTTCTCGACAGGGGAGTAAATATGGCTACACCTTC
TRBJ2-1	TRBD2	TRBV6-1	NA	CASSGGLAGEDYNEQFF	TGTGCCAGCAGTGGGGGACTAGCGGGAGAGGACTACAATGAGCAGTTCTTC
TRBJ2-3	TRBD1	TRBV6-5	NA	CASAGQGATDTQYF	TGTGCCAGCGCGGGACAGGGGGCTACAGATACGCAGTATTTT
TRBJ2-6	NA	TRBV4-1	NA	CASSQVTTGANVLTF	TGCGCCAGCAGCCAGGTGACTACTGGGGCCAACGTCCTGACTTTC
TRBJ1-5	NA	TRBV7-8	NA	CASSLVVLNQPQHF	TGTGCCAGCAGCTTAGTCGTCTTGAATCAGCCCCAGCATTTT
TRBJ1-1	NA	TRBV18	NA	CASSLPGQNLMNTEAFF	TGTGCCAGCTCACTACCGGGACAAAACCTTATGAACACTGAAGCTTTCTTT
TRBJ2-1	TRBD2	TRBV12-3/TRBV12-4	NA	CASSIGLANEQFF	TGTGCCAGCAGTATAGGACTAGCGAATGAGCAGTTCTTC
TRBJ2-7	NA	TRBV5-1	NA	CASSIGLRNYEQYF	TGCGCCAGCAGCATAGGACTGAGAAACTACGAGCAGTACTTC
TRBJ1-1	TRBD1	TRBV19	NA	CASNQGARTEAFF	TGTGCCAGTAATCAGGGGGCCCGCACTGAAGCTTTCTTT
TRBJ2-3	NA	TRBV30	NA	CAWSTSRAGTDTQYF	TGTGCCTGGAGTACCTCGAGAGCTGGCACAGATACGCAGTATTTT
TRBJ2-5	NA	TRBV11-3	NA	CASSLNQGETQYF	TGTGCCAGCAGCTTAAACCAGGGAGAGACCCAGTACTTC
TRBJ2-3	TRBD1	TRBV28	NA	CASSYQGARHQFTDTQYF	TGTGCCAGCAGTTATCAGGGGGCCCGACACCAATTCACAGATACGCAGTATTTT
TRBJ2-1	TRBD2	TRBV10-3	NA	CAISESPGLKEEQFF	TGTGCCATCAGTGAGTCGCCGGGACTAAAGGAGGAGCAGTTCTTC
TRBJ2-3	TRBD1	TRBV19	NA	CASSIKTGDTDTQYF	TGTGCCAGTAGTATCAAGACAGGGGACACAGATACGCAGTATTTT
TRBJ1-2	TRBD1	TRBV5-3	NA	CARSLLRTGGEFYGYTF	TGTGCCAGAAGCTTACTAAGGACAGGGGGCGAATTCTATGGCTACACCTTC
TRBJ1-1	NA	TRBV7-9	NA	CASSSLPVTKNTEAFF	TGTGCCAGCAGCTCCCTCCCGGTGACAAAGAACACTGAAGCTTTCTTT
TRBJ2-2	NA	TRBV2	NA	CAGSLVATGELFF	TGTGCCGGGAGTCTAGTAGCGACCGGGGAGCTGTTTTTT
TRBJ2-1	NA	TRBV4-2	few	CASSQLSASSYNEQFF	TGTGCCAGCAGCCAACTTAGCGCGAGCTCCTACAATGAGCAGTTCTTC
TRBJ1-2	TRBD1	TRBV9	NA	CASSVELDRGDYGYTF	TGTGCCAGCAGCGTAGAGCTCGACAGGGGGGACTATGGCTACACCTTC